One sample yielded the 18 T cell receptor beta chains listed below, sequenced in a study of post-analysis software for immune sequencing data. Findings and caveats of the study: TRBV5-6, TRBV5-1 and TRBV20-1 were among 4 or 5 TRBV segments more frequent in patients than controls.

Unique molecular identifiers were present in the TCR beta cDNA libraries. Via MiXCR, TCRdb re-called the PCR reads, giving one row per CDR3 protein. This sample has some 690,000 distinct CDR3 sequences, with approximately 59% found just once. No antigens are known for them. The sequencing sample was made of blood. These receptor sequences come from a girl aged 2 to 9 with multiple sclerosis.

The J gene is TRBJ2-1, the V gene TRBV7-2; TRBD2 might be the D (6 bases). V gave up 5 bases and J gave up 9 bases, with 17 bases separating them. Per germline, CDR1 SGHTA and CDR2 FQGNSA. The CDR3 totals 14 residues. The CDR3 protein is CASSQSTSFSEQFF. The CDR3 DNA follows: TGTGCCAGCAGCCAGAGCACTAGCTTTAGTGAGCAGTTCTTC.

The chain couples TRBV20-1 to TRBJ1-1, with D possibly being TRBD1 (5 bases). The CDR3 consists of 14 residues. V was shortened by 3 bases and J by 11 bases, with 22 bases between the two germline ends. The germline gives CDR1 DFQATT, CDR2 SNEGSKA (reference sequence). CDR3 coding DNA: TGCAGTGCTAGTGAGGCAGGGACGGATCTTTTCGCTTTCTTT. The encoded protein is CSASEAGTDLFAFF.

In this sample, this clonotype turned up a few times. J is TRBJ2-7 and V is TRBV27; tentatively, D is TRBD2 (6 bases). The CDR3 totals 14 residues. CDR1 MNHEY and CDR2 SMNVEV come from the germline V gene (reference sequence). V gave up 3 bases and J gave up 3 bases, with 12 bases separating them. The DNA of the CDR3 is TGTGCCAGCAGTTTCGGGGGAATGGGCTACGAGCAGTACTTC. It yields the protein CASSFGGMGYEQYF.

This chain connects TRBV5-1 to TRBJ2-5; perhaps TRBD2 as D (6 bases). The DNA end favors TRBJ2-7, so the J call may be wrong. The CDR3 sequence is 14 residues long. The V gene's germline CDR1 is SGHRS and CDR2 YFSETQ. CDR3 amino acids: CASSSGAACYEQYF. CDR3 bases: TGCGCCAGCAGCTCGGGAGCGGCATGCTACGAGCAGTACTTC.

The chain joins TRBV13 to TRBJ2-3, with TRBD2 identical over 12 bases. The germline CDR1 and CDR2 sequences are PRHDT and FYEKMQ (reference sequence). The CDR3 consists of 19 residues. Trimming cost V 5 bases and J 2 bases; bases outside gene matches: 14. The CDR3, as DNA: TGTGCCAGCAGCGCCGAGACTAGCGGGAGACTCCCTTACACAGATACGCAGTATTTT. Translation: CASSAETSGRLPYTDTQYF.

In its sample, this clonotype was seen a few times. The chain combines TRBV28 with TRBJ2-3; perhaps D is TRBD1 or TRBD2 (5 bases each). V lost 3 bases to trimming and J lost 0 bases, with 13 bases between them. Germline CDR1 MDHEN, CDR2 SYDVKM. The CDR3 runs 16 residues. The CDR3 region has the DNA TGTGCCAGCAGTTTCGGGGCATCGGACAGCACAGATACGCAGTATTTT. Its protein product is CASSFGASDSTDTQYF.

The rearrangement links TRBV2 to TRBJ1-2, with 10 bases lining up with TRBD1. The CDR3 is made up of 14 amino acids. After removal of 6 bases from V and 6 bases from J, the junction contained 7 bases not matched to a gene. From germline, CDR1 is SNHLY and CDR2 FYNNEI. CDR3 sequence reads: CASRSTGGIHGYTF. The CDR3 DNA is TGTGCCAGCAGGTCGACAGGGGGCATCCATGGCTACACCTTC.

The chain employs TRBV12-3 or TRBV12-4 and TRBJ2-5, with D tentatively TRBD2 (6 bases). The tail of the sequence fits TRBJ2-7 better, so the J call may be wrong. The length of the CDR3 is 15 residues. CDR3 protein: CASSLRGLANYEQYF. The CDR3 bases are TGTGCCAGCAGTCTGAGGGGACTCGCTAACTACGAGCAGTACTTC.

This chain links TRBV12-3 or TRBV12-4 with TRBJ2-7; D gene unclear. The germline V and J ends were trimmed by 0 bases and 3 bases, with 15 bases remaining between them. The CDR3 sequence is 16 residues long. The CDR3 loop reads CASSLAPRLTYYEQYF. In DNA form, the CDR3 reads TGTGCCAGCAGTTTAGCCCCCCGACTCACTTACTACGAGCAGTACTTC.

This sequence joins TRBV15 and TRBJ2-6, with unresolved D. Germline CDR1 and CDR2: LNHNV and YYDKDF (reference sequence). The CDR3 has 18 amino acids. V was trimmed by 1 base and J by 0 bases, leaving 13 bases between them. Written as DNA, the CDR3 is TGTGCCACCAGCAGAGTAGGCCGAATTAACTCTGGGGCCAACGTCCTGACTTTC. Its protein product is CATSRVGRINSGANVLTF.

The gene calls are TRBV12-3 or TRBV12-4 and TRBJ2-2; TRBD1 aligns across 7 bases. Trimming took 6 bases from V and 0 from J; bases not matched to a gene: 7. The length of the CDR3 is 16 residues. The CDR3 coding sequence is TGTGCCAGCAGGTCGAACAGGGGAACGAACACCGGGGAGCTGTTTTTT. It encodes CASRSNRGTNTGELFF.

This chain connects TRBV11-2 to TRBJ2-1, with D uncertain. TRBJ2-7 matches the DNA end more closely, so the J call is doubtful. Per the germline V gene, CDR1 is SGHAT and CDR2 is FQNNGV. There are 12 residues in the CDR3. This chain's CDR3 is CASGQLTYEQYF. The CDR3 DNA sequence: TGTGCCAGCGGCCAGCTGACCTACGAGCAGTACTTC.

This clonotype was counted between two and nine times. V gene TRBV25-1 combines with J gene TRBJ1-6; tentatively, D is TRBD1 (6 bases). V was pared by 0 bases and J by 11 bases, with 17 bases between. Germline V gene lookup returns CDR1 MGHDK and CDR2 SYGVNS. This CDR3 spans 16 amino acids. This CDR3 reads CASSEYSDRRVPPLHF. CDR3 bases: TGTGCCAGCAGTGAATATTCCGACAGGAGAGTTCCACCCCTCCACTTT. Full variable domain (outside the CDR3, taken from reference TRBV25-1 and TRBJ1-6): EADIYQTPRYLVIGTGKKITLECSQTMGHDKMYWYQQDPGMELHLIHYSYGVNSTEKGDLSSESTVSRIRTEHFPLTLESARPSHTSQYLCASSEYSDRRVPPLHFGNGTRLTVT.

This clonotype came up once. The rearrangement uses TRBV20-1 and TRBJ2-3, with 10 bases aligning to TRBD2. Looked up from germline, CDR1 is DFQATT and CDR2 is SNEGSKA (reference sequence). The CDR3 contains 15 residues. Unmatched junction bases numbered 3, after V lost 0 bases and J lost 3 bases. Here the CDR3 reads CSAREERGGTDTQYF. The CDR3 bases are TGCAGTGCTAGAGAAGAGCGGGGGGGAACAGATACGCAGTATTTT.

The V and J genes are TRBV20-1 and TRBJ1-2, with 8 bases aligning to TRBD1. Looked up from germline, CDR1 is DFQATT and CDR2 is SNEGSKA (reference sequence). CDR3 length: 14 residues. V lost 0 bases to trimming and J lost 4 bases; unmatched junction nucleotides: 4. The CDR3 sequence: CSAREKDRVYGYTF. DNA of the CDR3: TGCAGTGCTAGAGAAAAGGACAGGGTCTATGGCTACACCTTC.

The V and J genes are TRBV7-3 and TRBJ2-4; D is undetermined. The CDR3 is 14 residues long. Deletions cut 1 base from V and 13 bases from J, with 17 bases between. Germline CDR1 is SGHTA and CDR2 is FQGTGA. The CDR3 coding sequence is TGTGCCAGCAGCTTAATAGGGCTAGAGCATGAGCAGTACTTC. It translates to CASSLIGLEHEQYF.

A word on this clonotype: One end of the junction is discordant with germline, which a read error may explain. The genes are TRBV5-1 and TRBJ1-1; 7 positions match TRBD1. The CDR3 has 15 residues. CDR1 SGHRS and CDR2 YFSETQ come from the germline V gene. The CDR3 loop reads CTSSLGTQGGTEAFF. In nucleotides, the CDR3 is TGCACCAGCAGCTTGGGTACCCAGGGGGGAACTGAAGCTTTCTTT.

The chain recombines TRBV12-3 or TRBV12-4 with TRBJ2-3; no clear D. The V gene lost 6 bases and the J gene lost 0 bases, with 10 bases spanning the gap. There are 14 residues in the CDR3. The CDR3: CASRSGRSTDTQYF. The CDR3 region has the DNA TGTGCCAGCAGGTCAGGACGGAGCACAGATACGCAGTATTTT.